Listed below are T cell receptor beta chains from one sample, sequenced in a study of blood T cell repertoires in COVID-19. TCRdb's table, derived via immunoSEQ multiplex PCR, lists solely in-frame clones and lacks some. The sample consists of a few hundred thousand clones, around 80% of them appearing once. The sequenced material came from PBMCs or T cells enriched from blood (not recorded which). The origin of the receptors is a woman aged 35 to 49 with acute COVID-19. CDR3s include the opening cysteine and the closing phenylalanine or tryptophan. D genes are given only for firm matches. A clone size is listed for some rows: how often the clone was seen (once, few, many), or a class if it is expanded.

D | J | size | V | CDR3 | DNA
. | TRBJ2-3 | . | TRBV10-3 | CAISDPTRPDTQYF | TGTGCCATCAGTGATCCCACTAGACCAGATACGCAGTATTTT
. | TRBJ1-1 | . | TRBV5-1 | CASSVTVNTEAFF | TGCGCCAGCAGCGTAACGGTGAACACTGAAGCTTTCTTT
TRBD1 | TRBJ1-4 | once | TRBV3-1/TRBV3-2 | CASSQERGRGEKLFF | TGTGCCAGCAGCCAAGAGAGGGGGCGCGGTGAAAAACTGTTTTTT
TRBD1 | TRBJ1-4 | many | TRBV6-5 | CASRDRGEWSEKLFF | TGTGCCAGCAGGGACAGGGGTGAGTGGTCTGAAAAACTGTTTTTT
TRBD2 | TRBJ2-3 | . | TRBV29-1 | CSVERSGSPDTQYF | TGCAGCGTTGAACGTAGCGGGAGCCCAGATACGCAGTATTTT
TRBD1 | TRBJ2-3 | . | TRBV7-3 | CASSRDSYTDTQYF | TGTGCCAGCAGCCGGGACAGCTACACAGATACGCAGTATTTT
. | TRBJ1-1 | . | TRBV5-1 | CASSLNQGGTEAFF | TGCGCCAGCAGCTTAAATCAGGGCGGCACTGAAGCTTTCTTT
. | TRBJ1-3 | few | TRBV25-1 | CASSVSHSSGNTIYF | TGTGCCAGCAGTGTGAGCCACAGCTCTGGAAACACCATATATTTT
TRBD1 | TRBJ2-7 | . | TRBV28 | CASSTRGQGARLEQYF | TGTGCCAGCAGTACCAGAGGACAGGGGGCACGTCTCGAGCAGTACTTC
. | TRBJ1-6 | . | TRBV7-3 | CASSAGPRAKNSPLHF | TGTGCCAGCAGCGCGGGACCTCGAGCTAAAAATTCACCCCTCCACTTT
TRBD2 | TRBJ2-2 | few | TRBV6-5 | CASMGRVNTGELFF | TGTGCCAGCATGGGGAGGGTGAACACCGGGGAGCTGTTTTTT
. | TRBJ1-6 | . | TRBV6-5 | CASSPGSPLHF | TGTGCCAGCAGTCCGGGGTCACCCCTCCACTTT
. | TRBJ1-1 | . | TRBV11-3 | CASSLGQGEAFF | TGTGCCAGCAGCTTAGGCCAGGGCGAGGCTTTCTTT
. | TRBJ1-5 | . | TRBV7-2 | CASSTYSQPQHF | TGTGCCAGCAGCACCTACAGTCAGCCCCAGCATTTT
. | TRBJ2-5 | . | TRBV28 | CASSSLQGRETQYF | TGTGCCAGCAGTAGTTTGCAGGGCAGGGAGACCCAGTACTTC
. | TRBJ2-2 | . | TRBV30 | CAWTGSLNTGELFF | TGTGCCTGGACAGGATCCCTCAACACCGGGGAGCTGTTTTTT
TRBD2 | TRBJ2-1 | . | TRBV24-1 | CATSDRLAGGLNEQFF | TGTGCCACCAGTGATCGACTAGCGGGGGGGCTTAATGAGCAGTTCTTC
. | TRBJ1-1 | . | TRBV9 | CASSGHAMNTEAFF | TGTGCCAGCAGCGGACACGCTATGAACACTGAAGCTTTCTTT
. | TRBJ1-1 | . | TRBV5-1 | CASSFLGDYRTEAFF | TGCGCCAGCAGCTTCCTCGGGGACTATCGGACTGAAGCTTTCTTT
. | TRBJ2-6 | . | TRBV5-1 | CASSLAGSGANVLTF | TGCGCCAGCAGCTTGGCAGGGTCTGGGGCCAACGTCCTGACTTTC
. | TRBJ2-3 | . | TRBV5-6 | CASSFFRGTSTDTQYF | TGTGCCAGCAGCTTTTTTCGCGGTACTAGCACAGATACGCAGTATTTT
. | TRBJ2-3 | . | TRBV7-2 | CASSLSWRTSTDTQYF | TGTGCCAGCAGCTTGAGCTGGAGGACTAGCACAGATACGCAGTATTTT
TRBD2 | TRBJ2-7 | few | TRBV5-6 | CASSFGLAGPYEQYF | TGTGCCAGCAGCTTCGGCCTAGCGGGTCCCTACGAGCAGTACTTC
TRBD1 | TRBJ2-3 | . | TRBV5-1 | CASSHQGERTDTQYF | TGCGCCAGCAGCCATCAGGGGGAGCGCACAGATACGCAGTATTTT
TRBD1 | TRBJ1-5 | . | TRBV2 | CASSRGQGGNQPQHF | TGTGCCAGCAGCCGCGGACAGGGGGGAAATCAGCCCCAGCATTTT
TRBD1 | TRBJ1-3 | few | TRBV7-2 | CASSLVKGAMRGNTIYF | TGTGCCAGCAGCTTAGTTAAGGGGGCTATGAGGGGAAACACCATATATTTT
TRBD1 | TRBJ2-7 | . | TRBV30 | CAWGQAYEQYF | TGTGCCTGGGGACAGGCCTACGAGCAGTACTTC
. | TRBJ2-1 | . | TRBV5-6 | CASSRTAQEPLQFF | TGTGCCAGCAGCCGAACGGCACAGGAACCTCTTCAGTTCTTC
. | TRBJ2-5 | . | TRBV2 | CASSELDSRWETQYF | TGTGCCAGCAGTGAATTGGACAGCCGGTGGGAGACCCAGTACTTC
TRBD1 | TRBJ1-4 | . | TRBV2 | CASSKDRGYEKLFF | TGTGCCAGCAGCAAAGACAGGGGGTACGAAAAACTGTTTTTT
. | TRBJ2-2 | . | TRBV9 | CASSADFYTGELFF | TGTGCCAGCAGCGCGGACTTTTACACCGGGGAGCTGTTTTTT
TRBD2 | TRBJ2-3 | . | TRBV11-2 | CASSLGLAGEVDTQYF | TGTGCCAGCAGCTTAGGGCTAGCGGGAGAGGTAGATACGCAGTATTTT
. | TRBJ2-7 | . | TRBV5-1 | CASSSLTDSYEQYF | TGCGCCAGCAGTTCCTTGACAGACTCCTACGAGCAGTACTTC
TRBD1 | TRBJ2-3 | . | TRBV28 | CASATQGAHTDTQYF | TGTGCCAGCGCTACTCAGGGGGCCCACACAGATACGCAGTATTTT
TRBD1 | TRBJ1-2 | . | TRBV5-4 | CASSSKGQGNVDSYGYTF | TGTGCCAGCAGCTCGAAAGGACAGGGTAATGTGGATAGCTATGGCTACACCTTC
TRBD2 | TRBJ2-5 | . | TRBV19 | CASSRTSGFQETQYF | TGTGCCAGTAGTAGGACTAGCGGTTTTCAAGAGACCCAGTACTTC
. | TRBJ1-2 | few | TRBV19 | CASSSPGLNYGYTF | TGTGCCAGTAGTAGCCCAGGTCTGAACTATGGCTACACCTTC
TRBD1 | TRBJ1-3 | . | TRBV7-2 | CASSSNRGAGNTIYF | TGTGCCAGCAGCTCGAACAGGGGGGCGGGAAACACCATATATTTT
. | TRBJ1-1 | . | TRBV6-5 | CASSYLFGESAFF | TGTGCCAGCAGTTACTTATTCGGGGAGTCAGCTTTCTTT
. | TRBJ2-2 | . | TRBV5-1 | CASSLESIVGELFF | TGCGCCAGCAGCTTGGAGTCTATAGTCGGGGAGCTGTTTTTT
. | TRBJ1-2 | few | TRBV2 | CASSGRDGYTF | TGTGCCAGCAGTGGGAGGGATGGCTACACCTTC
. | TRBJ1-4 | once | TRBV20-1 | CSAPRDEKLFF | TGCAGTGCCCCGCGGGATGAAAAACTGTTTTTT
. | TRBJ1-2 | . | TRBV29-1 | CSVKQQANYGYTF | TGCAGCGTAAAGCAACAGGCCAACTATGGCTACACCTTC
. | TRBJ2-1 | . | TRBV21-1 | CASSNSGSGRGSNEQFF | TGTGCCAGCAGCAATTCTGGAAGCGGGAGGGGGTCCAATGAGCAGTTCTTC
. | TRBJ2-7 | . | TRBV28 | CASMGPSSYEQYF | TGTGCCAGCATGGGGCCTAGCTCCTACGAGCAGTACTTC
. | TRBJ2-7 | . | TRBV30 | CAWRRDYEQYF | TGTGCCTGGAGGAGGGACTACGAGCAGTACTTC